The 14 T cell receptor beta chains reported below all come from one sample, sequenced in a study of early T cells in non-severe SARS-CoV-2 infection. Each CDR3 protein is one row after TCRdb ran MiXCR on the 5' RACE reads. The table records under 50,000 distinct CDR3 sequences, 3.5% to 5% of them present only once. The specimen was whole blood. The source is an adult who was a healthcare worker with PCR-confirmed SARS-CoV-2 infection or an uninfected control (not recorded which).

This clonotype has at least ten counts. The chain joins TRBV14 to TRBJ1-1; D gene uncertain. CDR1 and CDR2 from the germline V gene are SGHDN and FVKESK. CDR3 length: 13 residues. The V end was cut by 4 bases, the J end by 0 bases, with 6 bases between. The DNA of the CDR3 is TGTGCCAGCAGCCCCCGACTGAACACTGAAGCTTTCTTT. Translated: CASSPRLNTEAFF.

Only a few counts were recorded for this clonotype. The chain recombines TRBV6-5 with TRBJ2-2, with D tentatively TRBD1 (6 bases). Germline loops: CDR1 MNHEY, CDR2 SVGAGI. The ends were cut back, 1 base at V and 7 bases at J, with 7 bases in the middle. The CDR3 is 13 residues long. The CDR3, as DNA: TGTGCCAGCAGTTACTACAGGGACGGGGAGCTGTTTTTT. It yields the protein CASSYYRDGELFF.

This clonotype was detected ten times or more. The CDR3 bases are TGTGCCAGCAGCTTAATCTTTGAATCACCTTCGAACTATGGCTACACCTTC. Translated, it gives CASSLIFESPSNYGYTF. V gene TRBV5-6 combines with J gene TRBJ1-2; D gene unclear. The ends were cut back, 2 bases at V and 2 bases at J, with 19 bases in the middle. This CDR3 comprises 17 residues. Germline CDR1 SGHDT, CDR2 YYEEEE.

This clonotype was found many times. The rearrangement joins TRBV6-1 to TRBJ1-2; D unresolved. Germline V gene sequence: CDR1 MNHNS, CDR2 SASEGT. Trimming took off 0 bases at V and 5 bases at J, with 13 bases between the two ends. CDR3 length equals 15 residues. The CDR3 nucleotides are TGTGCCAGCAGTGAAGCGGCTGAGAGTGGGTATGGCTACACCTTC. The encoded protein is CASSEAAESGYGYTF.

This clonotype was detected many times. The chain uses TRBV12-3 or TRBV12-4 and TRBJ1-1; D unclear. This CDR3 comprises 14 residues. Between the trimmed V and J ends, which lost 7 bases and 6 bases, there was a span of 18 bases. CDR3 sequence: CASTLRTQKPEAFF. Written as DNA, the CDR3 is TGTGCCAGCACCCTCCGGACCCAGAAGCCTGAAGCTTTCTTT.

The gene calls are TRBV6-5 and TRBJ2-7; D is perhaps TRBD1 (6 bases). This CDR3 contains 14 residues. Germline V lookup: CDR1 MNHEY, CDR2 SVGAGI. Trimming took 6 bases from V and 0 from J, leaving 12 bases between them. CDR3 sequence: CASSRDTYSYEQYF. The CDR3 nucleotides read TGTGCCAGCAGCAGGGACACTTACTCCTACGAGCAGTACTTC.

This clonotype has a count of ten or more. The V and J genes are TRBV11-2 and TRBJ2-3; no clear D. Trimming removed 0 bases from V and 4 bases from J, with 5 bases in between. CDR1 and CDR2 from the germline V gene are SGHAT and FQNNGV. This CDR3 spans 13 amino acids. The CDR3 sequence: CASSLEGSDTQYF. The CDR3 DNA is TGTGCCAGCAGCTTAGAAGGGTCAGATACGCAGTATTTT. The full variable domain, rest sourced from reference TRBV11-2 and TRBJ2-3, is EAGVAQSPRYKIIEKRQSVAFWCNPISGHATLYWYQQILGQGPKLLIQFQNNGVVDDSQLPKDRFSAERLKGVDSTLKIQPAKLEDSAVYLCASSLEGSDTQYFGPGTRLTVL.

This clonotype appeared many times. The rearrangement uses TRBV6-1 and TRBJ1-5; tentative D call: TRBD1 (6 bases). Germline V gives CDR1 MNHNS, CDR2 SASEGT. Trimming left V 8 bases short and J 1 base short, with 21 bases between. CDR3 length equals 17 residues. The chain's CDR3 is CASREGGGLGSNQPQHF. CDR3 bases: TGTGCCAGCCGCGAGGGGGGCGGTTTGGGAAGCAATCAGCCCCAGCATTTT.

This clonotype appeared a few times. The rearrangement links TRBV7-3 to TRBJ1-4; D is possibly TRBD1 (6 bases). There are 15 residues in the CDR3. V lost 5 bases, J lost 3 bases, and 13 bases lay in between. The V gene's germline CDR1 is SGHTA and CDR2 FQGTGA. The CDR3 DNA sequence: TGTGCCAGCAGCCCGACAGGAGGTCCTAATGAAAAACTGTTTTTT. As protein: CASSPTGGPNEKLFF.

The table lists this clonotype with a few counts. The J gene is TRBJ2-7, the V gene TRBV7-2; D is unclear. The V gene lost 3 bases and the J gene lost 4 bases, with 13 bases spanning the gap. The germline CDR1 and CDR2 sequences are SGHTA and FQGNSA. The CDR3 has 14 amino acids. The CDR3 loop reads CASSLLGIDYEQYF. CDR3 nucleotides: TGTGCCAGCAGCTTGCTGGGGATCGATTACGAGCAGTACTTC. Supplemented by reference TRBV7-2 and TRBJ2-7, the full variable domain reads GAGVSQSPSNKVTEKGKDVELRCDPISGHTALYWYRQSLGQGLEFLIYFQGNSAPDKSGLPSDRFSAERTGGSVSTLTIQRTQQEDSAVYLCASSLLGIDYEQYFGPGTRLTVT.

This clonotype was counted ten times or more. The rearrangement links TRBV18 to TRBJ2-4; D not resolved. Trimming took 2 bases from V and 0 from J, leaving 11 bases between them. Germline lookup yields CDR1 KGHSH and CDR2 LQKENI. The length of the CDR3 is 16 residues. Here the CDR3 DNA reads TGTGCCAGCTCACCAACCGAGGCCCTAGCCAAAAACATTCAGTACTTC. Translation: CASSPTEALAKNIQYF.

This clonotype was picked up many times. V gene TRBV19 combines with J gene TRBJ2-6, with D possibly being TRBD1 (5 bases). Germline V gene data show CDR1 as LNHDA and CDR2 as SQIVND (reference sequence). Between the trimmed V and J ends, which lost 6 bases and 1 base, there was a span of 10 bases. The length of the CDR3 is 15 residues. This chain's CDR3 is CASSLHRSGANVLTF. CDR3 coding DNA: TGTGCCAGTAGCCTACACAGGTCTGGGGCCAACGTCCTGACTTTC.

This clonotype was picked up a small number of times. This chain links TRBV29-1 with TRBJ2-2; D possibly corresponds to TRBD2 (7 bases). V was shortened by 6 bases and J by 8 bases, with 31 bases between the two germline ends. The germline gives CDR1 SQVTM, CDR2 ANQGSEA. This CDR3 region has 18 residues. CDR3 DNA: TGCAGCGTCCCTGTGCCCCCAGGGTTTGCGGGGGCGATTGGGGAGCTGTTTTTT. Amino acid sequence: CSVPVPPGFAGAIGELFF.

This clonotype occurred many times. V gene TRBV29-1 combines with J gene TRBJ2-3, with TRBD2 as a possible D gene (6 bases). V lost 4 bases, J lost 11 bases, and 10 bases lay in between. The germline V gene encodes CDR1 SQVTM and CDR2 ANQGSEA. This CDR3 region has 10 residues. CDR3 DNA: TGCAGCGTTGTCCCGCGGGAGCAGTATTTT. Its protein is CSVVPREQYF.